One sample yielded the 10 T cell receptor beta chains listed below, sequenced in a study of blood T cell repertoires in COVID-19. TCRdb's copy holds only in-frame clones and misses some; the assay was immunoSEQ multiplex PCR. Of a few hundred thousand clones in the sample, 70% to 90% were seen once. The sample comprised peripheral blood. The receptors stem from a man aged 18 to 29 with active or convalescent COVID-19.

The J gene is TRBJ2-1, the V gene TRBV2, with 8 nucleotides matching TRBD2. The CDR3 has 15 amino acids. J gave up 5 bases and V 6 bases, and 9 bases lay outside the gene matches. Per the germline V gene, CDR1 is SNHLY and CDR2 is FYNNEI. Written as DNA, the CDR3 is TGTGCCAGCAGGGGACGACTTAGCGGGGACAATGAGCAGTTCTTC. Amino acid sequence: CASRGRLSGDNEQFF.

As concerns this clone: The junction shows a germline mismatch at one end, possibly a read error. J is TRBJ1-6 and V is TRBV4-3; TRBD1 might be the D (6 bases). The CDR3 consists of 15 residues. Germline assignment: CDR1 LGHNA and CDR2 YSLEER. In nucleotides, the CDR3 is TGCGCCAGCAGCCAAAAATGGACAGTTAATTCCCCCCTCCACTTT. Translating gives CASSQKWTVNSPLHF.

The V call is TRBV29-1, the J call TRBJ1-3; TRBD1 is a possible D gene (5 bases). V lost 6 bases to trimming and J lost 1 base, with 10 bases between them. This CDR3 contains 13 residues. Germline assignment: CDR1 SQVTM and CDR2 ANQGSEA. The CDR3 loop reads CSVQGLSGNTIYF. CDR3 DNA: TGCAGCGTCCAGGGTTTATCTGGAAACACCATATATTTT.

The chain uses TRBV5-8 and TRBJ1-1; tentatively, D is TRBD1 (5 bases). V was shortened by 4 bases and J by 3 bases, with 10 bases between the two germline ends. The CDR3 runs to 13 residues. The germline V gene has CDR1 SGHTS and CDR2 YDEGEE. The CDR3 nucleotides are TGTGCCAGCAGCCGATGGGGGGACACTGAAGCTTTCTTT. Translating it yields CASSRWGDTEAFF.

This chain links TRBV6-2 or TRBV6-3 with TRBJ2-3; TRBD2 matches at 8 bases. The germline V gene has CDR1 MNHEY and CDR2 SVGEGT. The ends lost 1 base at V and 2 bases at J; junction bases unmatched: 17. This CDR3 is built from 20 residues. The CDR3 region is CASSYYRPGTRGSPTDTQYF. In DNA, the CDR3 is TGTGCCAGCAGTTACTACCGTCCCGGGACTAGGGGGAGCCCCACAGATACGCAGTATTTT.

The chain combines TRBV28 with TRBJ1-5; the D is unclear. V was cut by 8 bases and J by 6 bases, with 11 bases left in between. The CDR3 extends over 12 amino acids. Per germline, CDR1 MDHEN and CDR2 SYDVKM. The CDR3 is CASGLLLQPQHF. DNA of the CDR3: TGTGCCAGCGGACTTTTACTTCAGCCCCAGCATTTT.

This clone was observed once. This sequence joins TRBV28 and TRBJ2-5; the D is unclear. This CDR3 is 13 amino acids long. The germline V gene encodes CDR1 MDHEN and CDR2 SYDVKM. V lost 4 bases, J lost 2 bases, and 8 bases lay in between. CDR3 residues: CASSSRGQETQYF. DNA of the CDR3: TGTGCCAGCAGTTCTCGAGGACAAGAGACCCAGTACTTC.

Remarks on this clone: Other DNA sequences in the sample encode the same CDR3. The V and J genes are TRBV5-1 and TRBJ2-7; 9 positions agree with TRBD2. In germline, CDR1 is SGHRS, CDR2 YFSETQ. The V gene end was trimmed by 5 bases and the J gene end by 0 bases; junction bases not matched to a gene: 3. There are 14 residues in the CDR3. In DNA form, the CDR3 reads TGCGCCAGCAGTTCGACTAGCGGCTCCTACGAGCAGTACTTC. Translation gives CASSSTSGSYEQYF.

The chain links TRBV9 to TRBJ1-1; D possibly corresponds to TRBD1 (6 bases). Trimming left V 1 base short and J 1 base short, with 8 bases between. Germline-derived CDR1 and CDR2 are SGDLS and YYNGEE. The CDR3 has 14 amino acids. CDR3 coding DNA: TGTGCCAGCAGCGTAACAGGGTGGAACACTGAAGCTTTCTTT. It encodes CASSVTGWNTEAFF.

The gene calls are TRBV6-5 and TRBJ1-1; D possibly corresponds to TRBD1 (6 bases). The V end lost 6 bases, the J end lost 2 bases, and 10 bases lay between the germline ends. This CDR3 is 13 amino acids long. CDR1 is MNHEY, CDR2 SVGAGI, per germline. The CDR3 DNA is TGTGCCAGCAGCATGGGACATAACACTGAAGCTTTCTTT. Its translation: CASSMGHNTEAFF.